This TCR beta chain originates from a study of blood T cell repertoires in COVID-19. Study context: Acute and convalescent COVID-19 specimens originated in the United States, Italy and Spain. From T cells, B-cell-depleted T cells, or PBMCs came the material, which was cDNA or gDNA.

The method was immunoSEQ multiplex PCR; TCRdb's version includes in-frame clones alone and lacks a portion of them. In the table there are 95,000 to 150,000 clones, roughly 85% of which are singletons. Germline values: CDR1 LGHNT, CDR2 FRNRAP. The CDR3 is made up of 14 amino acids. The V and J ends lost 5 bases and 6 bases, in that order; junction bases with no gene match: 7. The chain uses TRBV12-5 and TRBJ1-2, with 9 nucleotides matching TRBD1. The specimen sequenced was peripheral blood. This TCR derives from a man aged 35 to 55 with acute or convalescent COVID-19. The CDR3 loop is CASGETGTGNGYTF. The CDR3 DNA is TGTGCTAGTGGTGAAACCGGGACAGGGAATGGCTACACCTTC.